A single sample gave rise to the 14 T cell receptor beta chains below, sequenced in a study of cytomegalovirus exposure and HLA in healthy donors. Use of 60 Vbeta and 13 Jbeta primers characterized the PCR. Using immunoSEQ multiplex PCR, the repertoire was profiled, and TCRdb retains in-frame clones only, with some absent. The sample lists about 160,000 clones, around 90% occurring once. The sample comprised PBMCs. The receptors were gathered from a woman in her twenties or thirties in good health and CMV-seronegative.

The V gene is TRBV4-1, the J gene TRBJ1-1, with D maybe TRBD1 (5 bases). V was shortened by 4 bases and J by 6 bases, with 18 bases between the two germline ends. This CDR3 spans 15 amino acids. Per germline, CDR1 MGHRA and CDR2 YSYEKL. The CDR3 spells CASSPKRREGPEAFF. CDR3 nucleotides: TGCGCCAGCAGCCCAAAGCGCCGGGAGGGGCCTGAAGCTTTCTTT.

This chain uses TRBV5-1 with TRBJ1-4; 7 positions match TRBD1. CDR1 is SGHRS and CDR2 is YFSETQ in the germline V gene. The trim removed 2 bases at V and 7 bases at J, leaving 5 bases unmatched. The CDR3 sequence is 14 residues long. The CDR3: CASSLQGLPEKLFF. Here the CDR3 DNA reads TGCGCCAGCAGCTTACAGGGGCTCCCTGAAAAACTGTTTTTT.

CDR3 amino acids: CASSDRGPYEQYF. The CDR3 DNA reads as TGTGCCAGTAGCGACAGGGGTCCCTACGAGCAGTACTTC. This chain links TRBV19 with TRBJ2-7, with 8 bases that match TRBD1. The CDR3 runs to 13 residues. V was clipped by 6 bases and J by 2 bases; unmatched bases: 3. Germline loops: CDR1 LNHDA, CDR2 SQIVND (reference sequence).

The rearrangement links TRBV6-5 to TRBJ2-5, with 8 bases matching TRBD2. The CDR3 sequence is 15 residues long. CDR1 is MNHEY and CDR2 is SVGAGI in the germline V gene. Unmatched junction bases numbered 9, after V lost 8 bases and J lost 1 base. CDR3 DNA sequence: TGTGCCAGCGGTTCCACGGCGGGAGGCCAAGAGACCCAGTACTTC. Protein: CASGSTAGGQETQYF.

The rearrangement joins TRBV12-5 to TRBJ1-5; D unresolved. This CDR3 has 14 amino acids. Looked up from germline, CDR1 is LGHNT and CDR2 is FRNRAP. Trimming stripped 6 bases from V and 3 bases from J, with 12 bases between. The CDR3, as DNA: TGTGCTAGTGGGTCAGAACGGGACAATCAGCCCCAGCATTTT. Translated: CASGSERDNQPQHF.

The rearrangement uses TRBV13 and TRBJ2-7; D is ambiguous. V shed 7 bases and J shed 0 bases, with 16 bases lying between them. Germline V gene lookup returns CDR1 PRHDT and CDR2 FYEKMQ (reference sequence). The CDR3 runs 15 residues. CDR3 protein: CASTVQKLNSYEQYF. The CDR3 DNA reads as TGTGCCAGCACCGTGCAGAAATTAAACTCCTACGAGCAGTACTTC.

The rearrangement uses TRBV27 and TRBJ1-4; the D gene is possibly TRBD1 (5 bases). Trimming left V 3 bases short and J 0 bases short, with 11 bases between. CDR1 is MNHEY, CDR2 SMNVEV, per germline (reference sequence). The CDR3 consists of 16 residues. CDR3 nucleotides: TGTGCCAGCAGTTTCATCCGACAGACAACTAATGAAAAACTGTTTTTT. As protein: CASSFIRQTTNEKLFF.

This chain connects TRBV28 to TRBJ2-7, with 8 positions matching TRBD1. CDR1 MDHEN and CDR2 SYDVKM come from the germline V gene. The CDR3 sequence is 11 residues long. Germline trimming cut 6 bases from V and 6 bases from J; bases unmatched to any gene: 1. In DNA form, the CDR3 reads TGTGCCAGCAGAACAGGGGGCGAGCAGTACTTC. Amino acids: CASRTGGEQYF.

The chain carries TRBV6-1 and TRBJ1-1; 10 positions match TRBD1. The CDR3 has 14 amino acids. From germline, CDR1 is MNHNS and CDR2 SASEGT. The trim removed 6 bases at V and 5 bases at J, leaving 6 bases unmatched. This chain's CDR3 is CASSAWTGGTEAFF. The DNA of the CDR3 is TGTGCCAGCAGCGCCTGGACAGGGGGGACTGAAGCTTTCTTT.

CDR3 loop: CASTFATGSFYGYTF. DNA for the CDR3: TGTGCCAGCACTTTCGCGACAGGGTCGTTTTATGGCTACACCTTC. The V call is TRBV6-1, the J call TRBJ1-2, with 7 bases matching TRBD1. The CDR3 is made up of 15 amino acids. Germline CDR1 reads MNHNS; CDR2 reads SASEGT. V lost 7 bases, J lost 5 bases, and 13 bases stayed unmatched.

The chain employs TRBV27 and TRBJ2-7, with 14 bases that match TRBD2. CDR3 size: 17 residues. CDR1 MNHEY and CDR2 SMNVEV come from the germline V gene (reference sequence). V gave up 3 bases and J gave up 2 bases; unmatched junction bases: 6. CDR3: CASSFVQGLAGAYEQYF. The CDR3 region has the DNA TGTGCCAGCAGTTTTGTTCAGGGACTAGCGGGGGCCTACGAGCAGTACTTC.

This clone came up a few times. V and J are TRBV7-3 and TRBJ1-1, with no clear D. Per the germline V gene, CDR1 is SGHTA and CDR2 is FQGTGA. CDR3 length: 14 amino acids. Trimming removed 5 bases at V and 8 bases at J, with 18 bases between. In nucleotides, the CDR3 is TGTGCCAGCAGCCCGACAACAGTGGCAGCCGAAGCTTTCTTT. It is translated as CASSPTTVAAEAFF.

This clone was recorded only once. The rearrangement uses TRBV9 and TRBJ2-1; the D is unclear. Germline assignment: CDR1 SGDLS and CDR2 YYNGEE. There are 12 residues in the CDR3. V lost 0 bases, J lost 9 bases, and 7 bases lay in between. In nucleotides, the CDR3 is TGTGCCAGCAGCGTAGGGTCGGTTGAGCAGTTCTTC. Its translation: CASSVGSVEQFF.

The CDR3, as DNA: TGTGCCAGCAGTTTACAGGCGGGAGCTTGGGAGACCCAGTACTTC. This encodes CASSLQAGAWETQYF. The chain carries TRBV28 and TRBJ2-5, with TRBD2 matching 7 bases. V shed 2 bases, J shed 5 bases, and the junction held 8 bases outside the gene matches. Looked up from germline, CDR1 is MDHEN and CDR2 is SYDVKM. The CDR3 loop spans 15 amino acids. Based on the CDR3 plus reference TRBV28 and TRBJ2-5, the full variable domain is DVKVTQSSRYLVKRTGEKVFLECVQDMDHENMFWYRQDPGLGLRLIYFSYDVKMKEKGDIPEGYSVSREKKERFSLILESASTNQTSMYLCASSLQAGAWETQYFGPGTRLLVL.